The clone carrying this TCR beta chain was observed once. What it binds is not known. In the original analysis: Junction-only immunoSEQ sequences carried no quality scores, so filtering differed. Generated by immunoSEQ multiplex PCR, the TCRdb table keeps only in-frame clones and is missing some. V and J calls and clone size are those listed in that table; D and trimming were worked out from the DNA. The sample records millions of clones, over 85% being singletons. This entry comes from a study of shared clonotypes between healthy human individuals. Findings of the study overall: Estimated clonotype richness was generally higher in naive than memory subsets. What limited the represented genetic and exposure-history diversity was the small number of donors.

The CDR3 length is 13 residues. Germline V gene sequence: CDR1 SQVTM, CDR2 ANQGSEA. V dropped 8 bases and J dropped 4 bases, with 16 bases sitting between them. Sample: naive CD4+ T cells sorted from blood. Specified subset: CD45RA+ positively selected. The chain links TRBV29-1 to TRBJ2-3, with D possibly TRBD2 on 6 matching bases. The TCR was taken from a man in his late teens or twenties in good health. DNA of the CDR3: TGCAGCAGCAGGGACTGGTCATCAGATACGCAGTATTTT. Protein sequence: CSSRDWSSDTQYF.